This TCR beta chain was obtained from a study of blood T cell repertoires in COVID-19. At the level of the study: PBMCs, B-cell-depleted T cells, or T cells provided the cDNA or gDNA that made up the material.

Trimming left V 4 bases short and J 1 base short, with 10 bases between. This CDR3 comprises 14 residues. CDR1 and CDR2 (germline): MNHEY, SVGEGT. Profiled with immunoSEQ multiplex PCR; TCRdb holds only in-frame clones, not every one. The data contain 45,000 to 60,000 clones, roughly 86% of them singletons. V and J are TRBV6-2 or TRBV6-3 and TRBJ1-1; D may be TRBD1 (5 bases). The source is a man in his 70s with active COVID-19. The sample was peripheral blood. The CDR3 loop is CASSLWQGNTEAFF. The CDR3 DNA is TGTGCCAGCAGTTTATGGCAGGGGAACACTGAAGCTTTCTTT.